This TCR beta chain was observed in a study of T cell responses to AZD1222 COVID-19 vaccine. Study-level information: Second-dose intervals near 4 or 12 weeks were combined.

This CDR3 contains 15 residues. Germline V gives CDR1 SNHLY, CDR2 FYNNEI. V lost 5 bases, J lost 0 bases, and 8 bases lay in between. Study-level findings and limits: Following two doses of AZD1222, Spike-specific TCR breadth and depth rose. Possibly, clonal diversity was underestimated; donors were largely white British and included more females.

On this clone itself: Its matching antigen is unknown.

TCRdb's copy holds only in-frame clones and misses some; the assay was immunoSEQ multiplex PCR. The sample has more than 85,000 clones, roughly 90% seen once. This TCR was sampled from an adult in good health. The sample was peripheral blood, taken on day 0 of AZD1222 vaccination. The gene calls are TRBV2 and TRBJ1-6; the D is unclear. CDR3 sequence: CASSKQSSYNSPLHF. In nucleotides, the CDR3 is TGTGCCAGCAGTAAACAGAGCTCCTATAATTCACCCCTCCACTTT.